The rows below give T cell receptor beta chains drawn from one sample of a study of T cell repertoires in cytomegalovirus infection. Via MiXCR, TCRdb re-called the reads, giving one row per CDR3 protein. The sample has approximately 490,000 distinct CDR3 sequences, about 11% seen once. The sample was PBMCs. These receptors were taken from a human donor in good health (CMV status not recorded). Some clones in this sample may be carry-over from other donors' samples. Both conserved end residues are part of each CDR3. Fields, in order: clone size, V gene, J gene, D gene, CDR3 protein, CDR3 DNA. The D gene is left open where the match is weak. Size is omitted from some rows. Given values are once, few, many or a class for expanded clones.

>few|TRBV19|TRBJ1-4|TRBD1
CASMDTGRGLRANEKLFF
TGTGCCAGTATGGACACTGGTAGGGGGCTGAGGGCTAATGAAAAACTGTTTTTT
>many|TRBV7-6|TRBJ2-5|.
CASSLRPRVQETQYF
TGTGCCAGCAGCTTGAGGCCCAGAGTACAAGAGACCCAGTACTTC
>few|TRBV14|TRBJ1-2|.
CASSPSGYGYTF
TGTGCCAGCAGCCCATCAGGGTATGGCTACACCTTC
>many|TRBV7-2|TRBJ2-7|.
CASSSLGSYPYEQYF
TGTGCCAGCAGCTCCTTGGGATCCTACCCCTACGAGCAGTACTTC
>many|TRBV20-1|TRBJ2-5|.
CSASWHRNQETQYF
TGCAGTGCTAGTTGGCACAGGAATCAAGAGACCCAGTACTTC
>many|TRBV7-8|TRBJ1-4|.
CASSAIGGEGEKLFF
TGTGCCAGCAGCGCTATTGGGGGTGAAGGTGAAAAACTGTTTTTT
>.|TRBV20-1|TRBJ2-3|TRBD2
CSALGLAGETDTQYF
TGCAGTGCTCTAGGACTAGCGGGGGAGACAGATACGCAGTATTTT
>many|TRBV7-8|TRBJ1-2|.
CASSLAGTCSYGYTF
TGTGCCAGCAGCTTAGCTGGGACATGTTCCTATGGCTACACCTTC
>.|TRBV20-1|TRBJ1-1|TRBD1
CSAGQGASPEAFF
TGCAGTGCTGGACAGGGGGCGAGTCCTGAAGCTTTCTTT
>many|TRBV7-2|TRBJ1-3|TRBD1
CASSYLPTGGGSGNTIYF
TGTGCCAGCAGCTACCTACCGACAGGGGGCGGCTCTGGAAACACCATATATTTT
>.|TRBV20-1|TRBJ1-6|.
CSARSASEQVPIYNSPLHF
TGCAGTGCTAGATCGGCGTCTGAACAGGTCCCAATCTATAATTCACCCCTCCACTTT
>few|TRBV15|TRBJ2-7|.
CATSRDRAGSYEQYF
TGTGCCACCAGCAGAGATAGGGCAGGCAGTTACGAGCAGTACTTC
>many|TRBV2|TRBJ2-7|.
CASSVRHRGSGYEQYF
TGTGCCAGCAGTGTTCGACATAGGGGGTCTGGCTACGAGCAGTACTTC
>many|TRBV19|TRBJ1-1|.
CASSTQVNTEAFF
TGTGCCAGTAGCACTCAGGTGAACACTGAAGCTTTCTTT
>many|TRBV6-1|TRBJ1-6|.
CASSGSEGYNSPLHF
TGTGCCAGCAGTGGATCTGAGGGCTATAATTCACCCCTCCACTTT
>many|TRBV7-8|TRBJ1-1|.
CASSRSQNTEAFF
TGTGCCAGCAGCCGATCACAGAACACTGAAGCTTTCTTT
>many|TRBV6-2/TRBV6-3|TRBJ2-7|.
CASSRAPGTNYEQYF
TGTGCCAGCAGTCGAGCGCCGGGTACGAACTACGAGCAGTACTTC
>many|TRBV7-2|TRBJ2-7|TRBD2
CASSLGGRYSYEQYF
TGTGCCAGCAGCTTAGGCGGGAGGTACTCCTACGAGCAGTACTTC
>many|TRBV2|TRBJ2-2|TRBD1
CASSEMGQGATGELFF
TGTGCCAGCAGTGAAATGGGACAGGGGGCCACCGGGGAGCTGTTTTTT
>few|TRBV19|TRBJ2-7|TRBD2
CASSAGLVYTYEQYF
TGTGCCAGTAGTGCTGGACTAGTTTACACCTACGAGCAGTACTTC
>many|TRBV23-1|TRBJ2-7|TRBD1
CASSQGVPGQGPYEQYF
TGCGCCAGCAGTCAAGGGGTACCGGGACAGGGTCCCTACGAGCAGTACTTC
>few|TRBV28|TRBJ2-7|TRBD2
CAGRLAGDSGGAPYEQYF
TGTGCCGGCCGACTAGCGGGAGATAGCGGGGGGGCCCCCTACGAGCAGTACTTC
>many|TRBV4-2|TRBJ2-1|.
CASSQEGASALLYNEQFF
TGTGCCAGCAGCCAAGAAGGCGCTAGCGCACTACTCTACAATGAGCAGTTCTTC
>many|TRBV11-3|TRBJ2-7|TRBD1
CASSRDRAGEQYF
TGTGCCAGCAGCCGAGACAGGGCCGGCGAGCAGTACTTC
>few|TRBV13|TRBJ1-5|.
CASSFGIQPQHF
TGTGCCAGCAGCTTTGGTATACAGCCCCAGCATTTT
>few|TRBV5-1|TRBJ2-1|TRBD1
CASSNNRDSYNEQFF
TGCGCCAGCAGCAACAACCGGGACAGCTACAATGAGCAGTTCTTC
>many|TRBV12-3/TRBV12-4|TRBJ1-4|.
CASSRGTNPEKLFF
TGTGCCAGCAGTCGCGGGACCAACCCCGAAAAACTGTTTTTT
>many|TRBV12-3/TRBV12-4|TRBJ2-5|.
CASSPPDSQETQYF
TGTGCCAGCAGTCCTCCGGACAGCCAAGAGACCCAGTACTTC
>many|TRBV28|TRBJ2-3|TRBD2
CASSSPFLAGGVTDTQYF
TGTGCCAGCAGTTCCCCGTTTTTAGCGGGAGGAGTCACAGATACGCAGTATTTT
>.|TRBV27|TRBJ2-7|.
CASSFARGREQYF
TGTGCCAGCAGTTTTGCCAGGGGACGCGAGCAGTACTTC
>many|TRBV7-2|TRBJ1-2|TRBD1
CASSLRGPYYGYTF
TGTGCCAGCAGCTTAAGGGGGCCCTACTATGGCTACACCTTC
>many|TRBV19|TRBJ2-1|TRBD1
CASTPGTGHNEQFF
TGTGCCAGTACTCCCGGGACAGGCCACAATGAGCAGTTCTTC
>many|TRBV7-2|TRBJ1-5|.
CASSLGRASQPQHF
TGTGCCAGCAGCTTAGGTAGGGCAAGTCAGCCCCAGCATTTT
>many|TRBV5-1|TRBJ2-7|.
CASSDRTRVGLYEQYF
TGCGCCAGCAGCGACCGGACTCGGGTGGGGCTCTACGAGCAGTACTTC
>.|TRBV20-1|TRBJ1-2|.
CSASPGGGGPDGYTF
TGCAGTGCTAGCCCGGGGGGGGGGGGGCCCGATGGCTACACCTTC
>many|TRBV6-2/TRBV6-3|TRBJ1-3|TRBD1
CASRIVTGAGNTIYF
TGTGCCAGCAGGATTGTCACAGGGGCTGGAAACACCATATATTTT
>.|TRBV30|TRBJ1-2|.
CAWNARGTGYGYTF
TGTGCCTGGAACGCCCGAGGGACTGGCTATGGCTACACCTTC
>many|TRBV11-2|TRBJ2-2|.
CASSPRGAGASTRTGELFF
TGTGCCAGCAGCCCCCGTGGGGCGGGGGCCTCCACCCGGACCGGGGAGCTGTTTTTT
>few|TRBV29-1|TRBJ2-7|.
CSVGALPRDEQYF
TGCAGCGTTGGGGCGCTCCCGAGAGACGAGCAGTACTTC
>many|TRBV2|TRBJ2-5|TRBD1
CASSEWRTGLQTQYF
TGTGCCAGCAGTGAGTGGAGGACAGGGTTACAGACCCAGTACTTC
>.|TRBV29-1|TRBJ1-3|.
CSAGDRPSGNTIYF
TGCAGCGCAGGTGACAGGCCCTCTGGAAACACCATATATTTT
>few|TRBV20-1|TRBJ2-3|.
CSARSGTFSTDTQYF
TGCAGTGCTAGGTCGGGGACTTTTAGCACAGATACGCAGTATTTT
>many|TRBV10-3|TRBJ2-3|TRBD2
CAISPGLASTDTQYF
TGTGCCATCAGTCCCGGACTAGCTAGCACAGATACGCAGTATTTT
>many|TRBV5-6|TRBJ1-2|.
CASSSGTPWYGYTF
TGTGCCAGCAGCAGCGGAACCCCATGGTATGGCTACACCTTC
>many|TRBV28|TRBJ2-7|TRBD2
CASSLPSGRTYEQYF
TGTGCCAGCAGTTTACCTAGCGGGAGGACCTACGAGCAGTACTTC
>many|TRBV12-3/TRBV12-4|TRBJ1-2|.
CASSYARDGYTF
TGTGCCAGCAGTTACGCCAGGGATGGCTACACCTTC
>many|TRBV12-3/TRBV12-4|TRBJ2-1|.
CASGRGEQFF
TGTGCCAGCGGCAGGGGTGAGCAGTTCTTC
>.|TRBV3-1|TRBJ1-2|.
CASSQDDVDYGYTF
TGTGCCAGCAGCCAAGATGACGTGGATTATGGCTACACCTTC
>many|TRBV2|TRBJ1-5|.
CASSGTGNSNQPQHF
TGTGCCAGCAGTGGCACAGGGAATAGCAATCAGCCCCAGCATTTT
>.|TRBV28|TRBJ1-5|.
CAGRLLTSSGNQPQHF
TGTGCCGGCAGATTATTAACGTCCTCGGGCAATCAGCCCCAGCATTTT
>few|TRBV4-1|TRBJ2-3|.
CASSQGTGARADTQYF
TGCGCCAGCAGCCAAGGGACCGGTGCTCGCGCAGATACGCAGTATTTT
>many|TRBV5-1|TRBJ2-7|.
CASSLAPWEQYF
TGCGCCAGCAGCTTGGCCCCTTGGGAGCAGTACTTC
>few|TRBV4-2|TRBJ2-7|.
CASSQVPGYEQYF
TGTGCCAGCAGCCAAGTACCAGGCTACGAGCAGTACTTC
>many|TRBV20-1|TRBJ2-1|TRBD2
CSARGGTSGDNEQFF
TGCAGTGCTAGAGGAGGGACTAGCGGCGACAATGAGCAGTTCTTC
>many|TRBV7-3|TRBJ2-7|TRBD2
CASSLGTNYEQYF
TGTGCCAGCAGCTTAGGGACTAATTACGAGCAGTACTTC